The present T cell receptor beta chain was sequenced within a study of shared clonotypes between healthy human individuals. For the study at large: The donor pool was made up of a couple of women and a few men aged 18 to 49. Whole-study findings and limits: There were few donors, and this limited the genetic and exposure-history diversity represented. Naive subsets generally exceeded memory subsets in estimated richness.

Trimming stripped 4 bases from V and 3 bases from J, with 10 bases between. The CDR3 runs 14 residues. Germline loops: CDR1 SEHNR, CDR2 FQNEAQ (reference sequence). A word on this clone: Its antigen is not known.

Clones were read by immunoSEQ multiplex PCR, and TCRdb kept only the in-frame ones, dropping some. The sample shows about 2.4 million clones, around nine tenths of them seen only once. The V and J genes are TRBV7-9 and TRBJ1-3; TRBD1 is a possible D gene (5 bases). This sequence was found in a man younger than 35 in good health. The specimen was naive CD4+ T cells sorted from blood. The subset here: CD45RA+ positively selected. CDR3 protein: CASSSREYGNTIYF. CDR3 DNA: TGTGCCAGCAGCTCCAGGGAATATGGAAACACCATATATTTT.